A selection of T cell receptor beta chains follows, all from one sample in a study of T cells in Graves' hyperthyroidism and ophthalmopathy. TCRdb used MiXCR to reprocess the multiplex PCR reads, holding one entry per CDR3 protein. The table shows about 640,000 distinct CDR3 sequences, with 20% occurring only once. The specimen was blood. Source of these receptors: a man aged 25 to 40 with Graves' ophthalmopathy. CDR3s include the opening cysteine and the closing phenylalanine or tryptophan. Fields, in order: clone size, V gene, J gene, D gene, CDR3 protein, CDR3 DNA. The D gene is left open where the match is weak. Clone size is stated in some rows and not others, as once, few, many or a class when expanded.

>.|TRBV3-1|TRBJ2-2|TRBD1
CASSITGVSTGELFF
TGTGCCAGCAGTATAACAGGGGTGAGCACCGGGGAGCTGTTTTTT
>.|TRBV20-1|TRBJ2-7|.
CSAPSRSWLSSYEQYF
TGCAGTGCTCCCAGCCGGAGTTGGCTTAGCTCCTACGAGCAGTACTTC
>.|TRBV4-1|TRBJ1-1|.
CASSQTQSNTEAFF
TGCGCCAGCAGCCAAACACAGTCAAACACTGAAGCTTTCTTT
>once|TRBV19|TRBJ2-7|TRBD2
CASSIREGVLYEQYF
TGTGCCAGTAGTATACGGGAGGGGGTTCTCTACGAGCAGTACTTC
>.|TRBV10-3|TRBJ1-2|.
CAISESTRVDYGYTF
TGTGCCATCAGTGAGTCAACCAGGGTAGACTATGGCTACACCTTC
>many|TRBV27|TRBJ2-7|.
CASSLSGRVYEQYF
TGTGCCAGCAGTTTAAGTGGGAGAGTATACGAGCAGTACTTC
>many|TRBV7-9|TRBJ2-2|.
CASSSGPFTGELFF
TGTGCCAGCAGCTCAGGACCGTTCACCGGGGAGCTGTTTTTT
>few|TRBV18|TRBJ1-4|.
CASSPGTSSGEKLFF
TGTGCCAGCTCACCAGGGACGTCTTCCGGAGAAAAACTGTTTTTT
>many|TRBV11-1|TRBJ1-1|.
CASSAETGMNTEAFF
TGTGCCAGCAGCGCCGAAACAGGAATGAACACTGAAGCTTTCTTT
>many|TRBV30|TRBJ1-3|.
CAWSVGTTGNTIYF
TGTGCCTGGAGTGTCGGGACAACTGGAAACACCATATATTTT
>.|TRBV5-5|TRBJ2-1|TRBD2
CASSYGTSGAYNEQFF
TGTGCCAGCAGCTACGGGACTAGCGGAGCCTACAATGAGCAGTTCTTC
>few|TRBV5-1|TRBJ2-2|.
CASSAVWGDTGELFF
TGCGCCAGCAGCGCGGTGTGGGGCGACACCGGGGAGCTGTTTTTT
>.|TRBV11-2|TRBJ2-1|TRBD2
CASSLGASGVNYNEQFF
TGTGCCAGCAGCTTAGGGGCTAGCGGAGTCAATTACAATGAGCAGTTCTTC
>few|TRBV5-1|TRBJ1-5|.
CASSLAPSSQPQHF
TGCGCCAGCAGCTTGGCACCAAGCAGTCAGCCCCAGCATTTT
>.|TRBV6-1|TRBJ1-6|.
CASIPDSPLHF
TGTGCCAGCATCCCGGATTCACCCCTCCACTTT
>.|TRBV6-2/TRBV6-3|TRBJ2-1|TRBD2
CASRIATSGSNNEQFF
TGTGCCAGCAGGATCGCAACTAGCGGGAGTAACAATGAGCAGTTCTTC
>.|TRBV5-1|TRBJ1-2|TRBD1
CASSLTGGFYGYTF
TGCGCCAGCAGCTTGACAGGGGGCTTCTATGGCTACACCTTC
>few|TRBV2|TRBJ2-7|.
CASSAFGDSKYEQYF
TGTGCCAGCAGTGCATTCGGAGACTCAAAATACGAGCAGTACTTC
>.|TRBV4-1|TRBJ2-3|.
CASSHGLPQYF
TGCGCCAGCAGCCATGGCCTCCCGCAGTATTTT
>.|TRBV10-3|TRBJ1-2|TRBD1
CAISPAQGAKAGYTF
TGTGCCATCAGCCCGGCACAGGGGGCGAAGGCTGGCTACACCTTC